The 29 T cell receptor beta chains listed next were all sequenced from one sample in a study of siplizumab effects on memory and regulatory T cells. Assay: immunoSEQ multiplex PCR; the TCRdb copy retains only in-frame clones and omits some. Altogether tens of thousands of clones are present, roughly 96% being singletons, with the ten largest covering 0.031%. The specimen was naive CD4+ T cells sorted from blood. Receptor source: a human donor in good health.

This chain connects TRBV10-3 to TRBJ2-7; 10 bases line up with TRBD2. Per the germline V gene, CDR1 is ENHRY and CDR2 is SYGVKD. Trimming took 7 bases from V and 7 from J; bases not matched to a gene: 22. CDR3 length equals 18 residues. The CDR3 is CAINALAGVTSPRDEQYF. The DNA for the CDR3 is TGTGCCATCAACGCTCTAGCGGGGGTTACTTCGCCGAGGGATGAGCAGTACTTC.

The chain is built from TRBV7-9 and TRBJ1-1; D possibly corresponds to TRBD1 (5 bases). Germline V gene sequence: CDR1 SEHNR, CDR2 FQNEAQ (reference sequence). The CDR3 loop spans 13 amino acids. Trimming shortened V by 5 bases and J by 1 base, and 8 bases separated the two germline ends. The CDR3 sequence: CASSLGQNTEAFF. CDR3 DNA: TGTGCCAGCAGCCTCGGACAGAACACTGAAGCTTTCTTT.

The chain uses TRBV7-2 and TRBJ2-3; 7 nucleotides line up with TRBD2. The V gene's germline CDR1 is SGHTA and CDR2 FQGNSA. CDR3 length: 15 residues. V dropped 2 bases and J dropped 9; count of bases not matched to a gene: 11. CDR3 loop: CASSLRGTTLKTQYF. The CDR3 DNA reads TGTGCCAGCAGCTTACGCGGGACTACCCTCAAAACGCAGTATTTT.

The chain has TRBV19 and TRBJ1-1; D unclear. In germline, CDR1 is LNHDA, CDR2 SQIVND (reference sequence). The length of the CDR3 is 14 residues. Trimming pared 7 bases from V and 5 bases from J, leaving 17 bases between. CDR3 protein: CASTSTRVWTEAFF. CDR3 sequence (DNA): TGTGCCAGTACCTCGACGAGGGTGTGGACTGAAGCTTTCTTT.

The gene calls are TRBV10-3 and TRBJ1-1; D might be TRBD1 (5 bases). Per germline, CDR1 ENHRY and CDR2 SYGVKD. Trimming took off 4 bases at V and 0 bases at J, with 9 bases between the two ends. CDR3 length: 14 amino acids. The CDR3 nucleotides read TGTGCCATCAGTGGAGGGGTGATGAACACTGAAGCTTTCTTT. This translates into CAISGGVMNTEAFF.

J is TRBJ1-1 and V is TRBV5-5; 7 bases are shared with TRBD1. The CDR3 sequence is 15 residues long. The V gene end was trimmed by 1 base and the J gene end by 2 bases; junction bases not matched to a gene: 5. Germline CDR1 and CDR2: SGHKS and YYEKEE (reference sequence). CDR3 sequence (DNA): TGTGCCAGCAGCTTGACCGGGACAGCTAACACTGAAGCTTTCTTT. The encoded protein is CASSLTGTANTEAFF.

The CDR3 spells CASSVRGLEQYF. The CDR3, as DNA: TGTGCCAGCAGCGTCAGAGGCCTCGAGCAGTACTTC. The chain joins TRBV7-2 to TRBJ2-7; D unclear. In germline, CDR1 is SGHTA, CDR2 FQGNSA. The CDR3 totals 12 residues. V was trimmed by 5 bases and J by 6 bases, leaving 11 bases between them.

The genes are TRBV15 and TRBJ1-1, with no clear D. Trimming cost V 0 bases and J 2 bases, with 10 bases left between them. The CDR3 runs to 15 residues. Germline-derived CDR1 and CDR2 are LNHNV and YYDKDF (reference sequence). CDR3 coding DNA: TGTGCCACCAGCAGAGATCCTGAGGCTAACACTGAAGCTTTCTTT. Amino acids: CATSRDPEANTEAFF.

The J gene is TRBJ2-5, the V gene TRBV7-9; weak D call: TRBD2 (6 bases). Trimming took off 2 bases at V and 2 bases at J, with 18 bases between the two ends. There are 17 residues in the CDR3. Germline V lookup: CDR1 SEHNR, CDR2 FQNEAQ (reference sequence). The chain's CDR3 is CASSLMELAFKQETQYF. In DNA form, the CDR3 reads TGTGCCAGCAGCTTAATGGAGCTAGCGTTCAAGCAAGAGACCCAGTACTTC.

The CDR3 sequence is CASSLAGDRGIYEQYF. CDR3 DNA: TGCGCCAGCAGCTTGGCTGGGGACAGGGGAATTTACGAGCAGTACTTC. The V gene is TRBV5-1, the J gene TRBJ2-5, with 10 positions matching TRBD1. The J call may be wrong; the DNA end is better matched by TRBJ2-7. Germline V gene sequence: CDR1 SGHRS, CDR2 YFSETQ. This CDR3 is 16 amino acids long.

The rearrangement links TRBV19 to TRBJ2-7; 10 nucleotides match TRBD1. This CDR3 comprises 14 residues. Trimming cost V 8 bases and J 0 bases; bases outside gene matches: 4. Germline V CDR1 and CDR2: LNHDA, SQIVND (reference sequence). This CDR3 is CASAGQGSSYEQYF. CDR3 bases: TGTGCCAGTGCGGGACAGGGGAGCTCCTACGAGCAGTACTTC.

The rearrangement joins TRBV9 to TRBJ1-1; D is unclear. Germline assignment: CDR1 SGDLS and CDR2 YYNGEE. V was pared by 0 bases and J by 1 base, with 13 bases between. This CDR3 is built from 16 residues. The DNA of the CDR3 is TGTGCCAGCAGCGTAGGGGCGACGGGCCGGAACACTGAAGCTTTCTTT. Protein product: CASSVGATGRNTEAFF.

The chain recombines TRBV9 with TRBJ1-5; no clear D. The V gene lost 0 bases and the J gene lost 0 bases, with 7 bases spanning the gap. The V gene's germline CDR1 is SGDLS and CDR2 YYNGEE. CDR3 length: 15 residues. The CDR3 loop reads CASSVDGYSNQPQHF. The CDR3 nucleotides read TGTGCCAGCAGCGTAGACGGTTATAGCAATCAGCCCCAGCATTTT.

The J gene is TRBJ2-7, the V gene TRBV7-9; D not certain. V lost 5 bases, J lost 6 bases, and 8 bases lay in between. The CDR3 is 11 amino acids. Germline CDR1 is SEHNR and CDR2 is FQNEAQ (reference sequence). CDR3 in DNA: TGTGCCAGCAGCCCCCAGGTCGAGCAGTACTTC. Protein: CASSPQVEQYF.

The CDR3 coding sequence is TGTGCCAGCAGCTTGATACACCAAGAGACCCAGTACTTC. The encoded protein is CASSLIHQETQYF. The chain joins TRBV7-9 to TRBJ2-5; D ambiguous. The CDR3 has 13 residues. CDR1 and CDR2 (germline): SEHNR, FQNEAQ (reference sequence). Trimming took 3 bases from V and 0 from J, leaving 5 bases between them.

The chain is built from TRBV19 and TRBJ2-5; D remains ambiguous. V was shortened by 5 bases and J by 0 bases, with 4 bases between the two germline ends. Germline V lookup: CDR1 LNHDA, CDR2 SQIVND (reference sequence). CDR3 length equals 12 residues. The CDR3 nucleotides are TGTGCCAGTAGTCAGTACCAAGAGACCCAGTACTTC. This encodes CASSQYQETQYF.

The chain combines TRBV11-3 with TRBJ2-2, with D possibly TRBD2 on 6 matching bases. The CDR3 totals 15 residues. Germline values: CDR1 SGHNT, CDR2 YENEEA. Trimming cost V 6 bases and J 4 bases, with 15 bases left between them. The CDR3 DNA sequence: TGTGCCAGCAGTAAACTAGCTCCCCCCACCGGGGAGCTGTTTTTT. Residues: CASSKLAPPTGELFF.

This rearrangement joins TRBV19 to TRBJ2-2; perhaps D is TRBD1 or TRBD2 (5 bases each). Looked up from germline, CDR1 is LNHDA and CDR2 is SQIVND (reference sequence). Trimming pared 7 bases from V and 3 bases from J, leaving 12 bases between. The CDR3 loop spans 14 amino acids. The CDR3 nucleotides read TGTGCCAGTACCCGAGGGGCGGACACCGGGGAGCTGTTTTTT. This encodes CASTRGADTGELFF.

This clone was found once. The chain uses TRBV19 and TRBJ2-3, with TRBD1 matching over 7 bases. V trimming: 10 bases; J trimming: 7 bases; junction bases outside the gene matches: 11. Germline V CDR1 and CDR2: LNHDA, SQIVND (reference sequence). The CDR3 is 13 residues long. CDR3 in amino acids: CATRLSQGHTQYF. In DNA, the CDR3 is TGTGCCACCAGGCTCTCACAGGGGCATACGCAGTATTTT.

J is TRBJ2-7 and V is TRBV5-6; no clear D. The CDR3 runs 17 residues. V lost 3 bases, J lost 10 bases, and 29 bases lay in between. CDR1 is SGHDT and CDR2 is YYEEEE in the germline V gene. CDR3 coding DNA: TGTGCCAGCAGCTCGCAAATAATCACCCGAGGAGAGGTAAAACAGTACTTC. Its translation is CASSSQIITRGEVKQYF.

This sequence joins TRBV7-3 and TRBJ2-3, with a tentative D call TRBD1 (5 bases). CDR1 and CDR2 (germline): SGHTA, FQGTGA. There are 14 residues in the CDR3. V shed 2 bases and J shed 2 bases, with 8 bases lying between them. The CDR3 protein is CASSLRQNTDTQYF. CDR3 coding DNA: TGTGCCAGCAGCTTACGACAGAACACAGATACGCAGTATTTT.

V gene TRBV7-3 combines with J gene TRBJ2-5; 9 positions agree with TRBD2. The CDR3 runs 15 residues. V dropped 1 base and J dropped 4; count of bases not matched to a gene: 4. Germline lookup yields CDR1 SGHTA and CDR2 FQGTGA. CDR3 residues: CASSLSGGARETQYF. CDR3 bases: TGTGCCAGCAGCTTAAGCGGGGGGGCAAGAGAGACCCAGTACTTC.

This clone appeared a single time. V is TRBV6-4 and J is TRBJ2-6, with no clear D. The V and J ends lost 1 base and 2 bases respectively, with 6 bases between them. CDR3 length equals 15 residues. Per the germline V gene, CDR1 is MRHNA and CDR2 is SNTAGT. The CDR3 loop is CASSDLPTGANVLTF. The CDR3 DNA follows: TGTGCCAGCAGTGACTTACCCACTGGGGCCAACGTCCTGACTTTC.

This chain connects TRBV5-4 to TRBJ2-1; 9 nucleotides agree with TRBD2. Germline V CDR1 and CDR2: SGHNT, YYREEE (reference sequence). J was trimmed by 5 bases and V by 4 bases; bases with no gene match: 7. This CDR3 comprises 15 residues. Here the CDR3 reads CASSPAAGGNNEQFF. The CDR3 bases are TGTGCCAGCAGCCCTGCGGCGGGGGGGAACAATGAGCAGTTCTTC.

The chain combines TRBV15 with TRBJ2-3; D remains ambiguous. The CDR3 totals 14 residues. Trimming cost V 3 bases and J 1 base, with 8 bases left between them. Germline V gene data show CDR1 as LNHNV and CDR2 as YYDKDF (reference sequence). Written as DNA, the CDR3 is TGTGCCACCAGCAGCGGTTACCGCACAGATACGCAGTATTTT. Residues: CATSSGYRTDTQYF.

The chain is built from TRBV25-1 and TRBJ2-5, with 8 bases identical to TRBD1. The CDR3 runs 16 residues. Germline V gene data show CDR1 as MGHDK and CDR2 as SYGVNS. V trimming: 2 bases; J trimming: 5 bases; junction bases outside the gene matches: 10. The CDR3 DNA reads as TGTGCCAGCAGTGAACCTAGGACAGGGAGTGGGGAGACCCAGTACTTC. This encodes CASSEPRTGSGETQYF.

The chain has TRBV7-2 and TRBJ1-2, with D unclear. The germline V gene encodes CDR1 SGHTA and CDR2 FQGNSA. The CDR3 is 14 amino acids. V was shortened by 5 bases and J by 5 bases, with 15 bases between the two germline ends. CDR3 loop: CASSPDRVSYGYTF. CDR3 DNA sequence: TGTGCCAGCAGCCCCGACCGGGTTTCATATGGCTACACCTTC. The full variable domain, in which reference TRBV7-2 and TRBJ1-2 provide the parts outside the CDR3, is GAGVSQSPSNKVTEKGKDVELRCDPISGHTALYWYRQSLGQGLEFLIYFQGNSAPDKSGLPSDRFSAERTGGSVSTLTIQRTQQEDSAVYLCASSPDRVSYGYTFGSGTRLTVV.

This clone is a singleton in its sample. The chain combines TRBV6-5 with TRBJ1-2, with 7 bases aligning to TRBD1. V was pared by 0 bases and J by 8 bases, with 6 bases of the junction left unmatched. This CDR3 is 14 amino acids long. CDR1 is MNHEY, CDR2 SVGAGI, per germline. The CDR3 spells CASSYSTGSGGYTF. The CDR3 region has the DNA TGTGCCAGCAGTTACTCGACAGGGAGTGGGGGCTACACCTTC.

This chain connects TRBV28 to TRBJ2-5, with unresolved D. V shed 4 bases and J shed 1 base, with 1 base lying between them. The CDR3 consists of 11 residues. The V gene's germline CDR1 is MDHEN and CDR2 SYDVKM. The DNA for the CDR3 is TGTGCCAGCAGTTCCCAAGAGACCCAGTACTTC. The encoded protein is CASSSQETQYF.